Below are 8 T cell receptor beta chains sequenced from a single sample in a study of OX40 agonist ivuxolimab in advanced cancers. Using immunoSEQ multiplex PCR, the repertoire was profiled, and TCRdb retains in-frame clones only, with some absent. The data contain about 62,000 clones, 85% of them singletons. The sequencing here drew on CD4+ or CD8+ T cells sorted from blood, taken in a trial of the OX40 agonist ivuxolimab. These receptors all stem from an adult with an advanced solid tumor such as melanoma, head and neck, liver or kidney cancer.

The chain links TRBV6-6 to TRBJ2-3; 7 nucleotides align to TRBD2. This CDR3 is built from 12 residues. CDR1 and CDR2 from the germline V gene are MNHNY and SVGAGI (reference sequence). The junction had 6 bases not matched to a gene; V was cut back by 7 bases and J by 8 bases. The CDR3, as DNA: TGTGCCAGCACCCCTAGGGAGGGTACGCAGTATTTT. Translation: CASTPREGTQYF.

As for this clone: The junction differs from germline at one of its ends, possibly a read error. Additional DNA sequences in this sample encode the identical CDR3. The V call is TRBV29-1, the J call TRBJ1-1; 12 nucleotides align to TRBD1. The CDR3 runs to 16 residues. Germline CDR1 SQVTM, CDR2 ANQGSEA. The CDR3 is CSLKLRGQGADTEAFF. In nucleotides, the CDR3 is TGTAGCTTAAAGTTGAGGGGACAGGGGGCAGACACTGAAGCTTTCTTT.

This chain connects TRBV28 to TRBJ2-7; D ambiguous. Trimming cost V 8 bases and J 3 bases, with 8 bases left between them. This CDR3 is built from 11 residues. Germline V gene data show CDR1 as MDHEN and CDR2 as SYDVKM. The CDR3 DNA reads as TGTGCCAGCTCGGACGGCTACGAGCAGTACTTC. Translating gives CASSDGYEQYF. Drawing the rest from reference TRBV28 and TRBJ2-7, the complete variable domain is DVKVTQSSRYLVKRTGEKVFLECVQDMDHENMFWYRQDPGLGLRLIYFSYDVKMKEKGDIPEGYSVSREKKERFSLILESASTNQTSMYLCASSDGYEQYFGPGTRLTVT.

The chain is built from TRBV5-5 and TRBJ2-5; TRBD2 might be the D (6 bases). V lost 4 bases, J lost 4 bases, and 14 bases lay in between. The CDR3 sequence is 14 residues long. Germline V gives CDR1 SGHKS, CDR2 YYEKEE (reference sequence). This CDR3 reads CASSRGNRLETQYF. CDR3 coding DNA: TGTGCCAGCAGCCGCGGGAACAGGCTAGAGACCCAGTACTTC.

This clone was counted between two and nine times. This chain uses TRBV7-9 with TRBJ1-2; 7 positions agree with TRBD1. The V gene's germline CDR1 is SEHNR and CDR2 FQNEAQ (reference sequence). V shed 1 base, J shed 5 bases, and the junction held 13 bases outside the gene matches. The CDR3 runs 17 residues. As DNA, the CDR3 is TGTGCCAGCAGCTTAGGGTATGAAGGAGGGGGCGTATATGGCTACACCTTC. Amino acids: CASSLGYEGGGVYGYTF.

This clone was observed once. The chain links TRBV5-1 to TRBJ2-7; TRBD2 matches 12 bases. Unmatched junction bases numbered 11, after V lost 4 bases and J lost 3 bases. The germline V gene has CDR1 SGHRS and CDR2 YFSETQ. The CDR3 contains 17 residues. CDR3 DNA: TGCGCCAGCAGCGGTGAGGTCCCGGGACTAGCGGGCTACGAGCAGTACTTC. Translating gives CASSGEVPGLAGYEQYF.

The chain joins TRBV5-8 to TRBJ1-2, with D possibly matching TRBD1 (6 bases). The CDR3 runs 12 residues. CDR1 is SGHTS, CDR2 YDEGEE, per germline. The ends were cut back, 7 bases at V and 2 bases at J, with 9 bases in the middle. CDR3 residues: CASPRGNYGYTF. In DNA, the CDR3 is TGTGCCAGCCCGAGGGGGAACTATGGCTACACCTTC. Based on the CDR3 plus reference TRBV5-8 and TRBJ1-2, the full variable domain is EAGVTQSPTHLIKTRGQQATLRCSPISGHTSVYWYQQALGLGLQFLLWYDEGEERNRGNFPPRFSGRQFPNYSSELNVNALELEDSALYLCASPRGNYGYTFGSGTRLTVV.

This clone was seen just once. The gene calls are TRBV7-3 and TRBJ2-1, with TRBD1 matching over 8 bases. The germline V gene encodes CDR1 SGHTA and CDR2 FQGTGA. CDR3 length: 12 amino acids. V dropped 5 bases and J dropped 8; count of bases not matched to a gene: 2. The CDR3 spells CASSATGDEQFF. The CDR3 bases are TGTGCCAGCAGCGCGACAGGGGATGAGCAGTTCTTC.